This is a list of T cell receptor beta chains from one sample in a study of Graves' ophthalmopathy and Graves' hyperthyroidism. TCRdb re-derived calls from the multiplex PCR reads in MiXCR, one entry per CDR3 protein. Here the sample spans fewer than 250,000 distinct CDR3 sequences, 25% to 35% being singletons. The sample was peripheral blood. The receptors were gathered from a man aged 45 to 65 with Graves' ophthalmopathy. CDR3s include the opening cysteine and the closing phenylalanine or tryptophan. The order of the fields is J gene, clone size, D gene, V gene, CDR3 protein, CDR3 DNA. D genes are given only for firm matches. The size field is filled for only some rows; it gives once, few, many or a size class.

TRBJ2-7 | many | . | TRBV19 | CASRSPIAYEQYF | TGTGCCAGTAGGTCTCCGATAGCCTACGAGCAGTACTTC
TRBJ2-2 | . | . | TRBV27 | CATLGTGEQTGELFF | TGTGCCACGCTTGGGACGGGAGAGCAGACCGGGGAGCTGTTTTTT
TRBJ2-7 | many | . | TRBV6-2/TRBV6-3 | CASSWNPYRDGSYEQYF | TGTGCCAGCAGTTGGAACCCGTATCGGGACGGCTCCTACGAGCAGTACTTC
TRBJ2-7 | many | . | TRBV12-3/TRBV12-4 | CASSLYGQGRYEQYF | TGTGCCAGCAGTCTTTATGGGCAGGGTCGATACGAGCAGTACTTC
TRBJ1-1 | . | . | TRBV7-9 | CASSRTLDTEAFF | TGTGCCAGCAGTCGGACACTGGACACTGAAGCTTTCTTT
TRBJ2-7 | many | TRBD1 | TRBV2 | CASSRYRGIVEQYF | TGTGCCAGCAGTCGTTACAGGGGAATCGTCGAGCAGTACTTC
TRBJ1-1 | many | . | TRBV29-1 | CSVGHQNTEAFF | TGCAGCGTTGGACATCAGAACACTGAAGCTTTCTTT
TRBJ2-7 | . | . | TRBV6-5 | CASSYSNGGLGDEQYF | TGTGCCAGCAGTTACTCGAATGGCGGGCTGGGGGACGAGCAGTACTTC
TRBJ2-7 | . | TRBD2 | TRBV27 | CASRASGNSYEQYF | TGTGCCAGCAGAGCTAGCGGGAACTCCTACGAGCAGTACTTC
TRBJ1-2 | . | . | TRBV7-9 | CASSFRGDGYTF | TGTGCCAGCAGCTTCCGGGGAGATGGCTACACCTTC
TRBJ2-7 | many | . | TRBV30 | CAWSVGVRGLGEQYF | TGTGCCTGGAGTGTAGGAGTGAGGGGATTAGGCGAGCAGTACTTC
TRBJ1-1 | many | . | TRBV9 | CASSVAVGGANTEAFF | TGTGCCAGCAGCGTAGCTGTGGGGGGGGCGAACACTGAAGCTTTCTTT
TRBJ2-5 | many | . | TRBV20-1 | CSARDSRVQETQYF | TGCAGTGCTAGAGATAGCAGGGTCCAAGAGACCCAGTACTTC
TRBJ1-3 | many | . | TRBV24-1 | CASQGVEGNTIYF | TGTGCCTCTCAGGGAGTCGAGGGAAACACCATATATTTT
TRBJ2-5 | many | . | TRBV24-1 | CATSDPRGGGETQYF | TGTGCCACCAGTGACCCCCGGGGAGGGGGAGAGACCCAGTACTTC
TRBJ2-5 | many | TRBD2 | TRBV12-3/TRBV12-4 | CASSPQHRGSAGGLETQYF | TGTGCCAGCAGTCCTCAGCACCGGGGCTCGGCGGGAGGGCTAGAGACCCAGTACTTC
TRBJ1-1 | . | . | TRBV27 | CASSLSASMNTEAFF | TGTGCCAGCAGTTTATCGGCAAGCATGAACACTGAAGCTTTCTTT
TRBJ2-7 | many | TRBD1 | TRBV28 | CASSGDRTHLSYEQYF | TGTGCCAGCAGTGGGGACAGGACTCACCTCTCCTACGAGCAGTACTTC
TRBJ2-6 | few | . | TRBV11-2 | CASSLRGSVAGANVLTF | TGTGCCAGCAGCCTACGGGGGAGTGTAGCTGGGGCCAACGTCCTGACTTTC
TRBJ2-7 | many | TRBD1 | TRBV4-2 | CASSQSAAGTVMAYEQYF | TGTGCCAGCAGCCAAAGCGCTGCCGGGACAGTTATGGCCTACGAGCAGTACTTC
TRBJ2-5 | many | . | TRBV28 | CASSDVNFQETQYF | TGTGCCAGCAGCGACGTAAATTTCCAAGAGACCCAGTACTTC
TRBJ1-6 | . | . | TRBV27 | CASSSTVTANSPLHF | TGTGCCAGCAGTTCGACAGTCACGGCAAATTCACCCCTCCACTTT
TRBJ2-5 | many | . | TRBV7-8 | CASSFQGLETQYF | TGTGCCAGCAGTTTCCAGGGCCTCGAGACCCAGTACTTC
TRBJ2-5 | many | . | TRBV28 | CASSLVWGKQETQYF | TGTGCCAGCAGTTTAGTTTGGGGGAAGCAAGAGACCCAGTACTTC
TRBJ2-2 | . | . | TRBV12-3/TRBV12-4 | CAETPANIGELFF | TGTGCCGAAACTCCAGCGAACATCGGGGAGCTGTTTTTT
TRBJ1-6 | . | TRBD1 | TRBV20-1 | CSARGTGNSPLHF | TGCAGTGCTAGGGGGACAGGGAATTCACCCCTCCACTTT
TRBJ2-5 | . | TRBD2 | TRBV5-1 | CASSLGSSGAQETQYF | TGCGCCAGCAGCTTGGGGTCTAGCGGGGCACAAGAGACCCAGTACTTC
TRBJ1-1 | once | . | TRBV7-2 | CASSLHPGTEAFF | TGTGCCAGCAGCTTACATCCGGGCACTGAAGCTTTCTTT
TRBJ2-2 | many | . | TRBV6-1 | CASRPGTNTGELFF | TGTGCCAGCAGGCCCGGGACCAACACCGGGGAGCTGTTTTTT
TRBJ1-6 | many | TRBD1 | TRBV7-2 | CASSPWGQPNSPLHF | TGTGCCAGCAGCCCCTGGGGACAGCCTAATTCACCCCTCCACTTT
TRBJ2-7 | . | . | TRBV7-2 | CASSQGASSYEQYF | TGTGCCAGCAGCCAAGGGGCCTCCTCCTACGAGCAGTACTTC
TRBJ2-7 | many | . | TRBV12-3/TRBV12-4 | CASSLTPGQIYEQYF | TGTGCCAGCAGCCTAACCCCGGGACAAATTTACGAGCAGTACTTC
TRBJ2-5 | . | TRBD1 | TRBV24-1 | CATSIAGTGARGETQYF | TGTGCCACCTCAATTGCCGGGACAGGGGCTCGGGGAGAGACCCAGTACTTC
TRBJ2-5 | . | . | TRBV15 | CATSSFGSRVGGRETQYF | TGTGCCACCAGCAGCTTCGGGTCCAGGGTAGGAGGTAGAGAGACCCAGTACTTC
TRBJ1-6 | once | . | TRBV4-2 | CASSSPGASNSPLHF | TGTGCCAGCAGCTCCCCGGGGGCCTCTAATTCACCCCTCCACTTT
TRBJ1-1 | once | . | TRBV12-3/TRBV12-4 | CASSFGGGIEAFF | TGTGCCAGCAGTTTCGGTGGCGGGATTGAAGCTTTCTTT
TRBJ1-6 | many | TRBD1 | TRBV11-2 | CASSSFRGRGDSPLHF | TGTGCCAGCAGCTCTTTCAGGGGGCGCGGGGATTCACCCCTCCACTTT
TRBJ1-1 | many | . | TRBV29-1 | CSAQEHPNTEAFF | TGCAGCGCACAGGAACACCCGAACACTGAAGCTTTCTTT
TRBJ1-1 | many | . | TRBV6-5 | CASSYSTVQNTEAFF | TGTGCCAGCAGTTACTCGACCGTCCAGAACACTGAAGCTTTCTTT
TRBJ2-7 | many | . | TRBV20-1 | CSARGRVLEQYF | TGCAGTGCTAGAGGAAGGGTACTCGAGCAGTACTTC
TRBJ2-5 | many | . | TRBV6-6 | CASSSQGGQGETQYF | TGTGCCAGCAGTAGCCAAGGGGGGCAGGGAGAGACCCAGTACTTC
TRBJ2-7 | many | TRBD2 | TRBV12-3/TRBV12-4 | CASSRREAGEQHF | TGTGCCAGCAGTCGGCGGGAGGCCGGCGAGCAGCACTTC
TRBJ2-7 | many | TRBD2 | TRBV20-1 | CSARGSGEVYEQYF | TGCAGTGCTAGAGGGAGCGGGGAAGTCTACGAGCAGTACTTC